This entry lists 20 T cell receptor beta chains sequenced from one sample in a study of CD8+CD57+ T cells in acquired aplastic anemia. Investigators profiled TCR beta VDJ and CDR3 from genomic DNA template. TCRdb reprocessed the reads via MiXCR and lists one record per CDR3 protein. In the table there are hundreds of thousands of distinct CDR3 sequences, around 72% of which are singletons. The sequenced material came from sorted CD4+, CD8+, or CD8+CD57+ T cells (not recorded which) from PBMCs. These receptors came from a human donor in good health, serving as a control.

This clonotype was counted a single time. As the CDR3 is not closed by the conserved phenylalanine or tryptophan, this likely results from a read error. The DNA is omitted, as the CDR3 cannot be located on it reliably, and the CDR3 follows TCRdb's listing. The chain has TRBV7-2 and TRBJ1-2. Germline CDR1 SGHTA, CDR2 FQGNSA. Both ends counted, the CDR3 spans 13 residues. The CDR3 here is CASSFAGHYRYEL.

J is TRBJ2-7 and V is TRBV13; either TRBD1 or TRBD2 may fit D (5 bases each). Germline assignment: CDR1 PRHDT and CDR2 FYEKMQ (reference sequence). The V gene lost 1 base and the J gene lost 5 bases, with 18 bases spanning the gap. The CDR3 contains 16 residues. CDR3 in amino acids: CASSLVYPRLGDEQYF. The CDR3 DNA is TGTGCCAGCAGCTTAGTCTATCCGAGGTTGGGGGACGAGCAGTACTTC.

With respect to this clonotype: One end of the junction varies from germline; a read error may be responsible. The chain is built from TRBV5-1 and TRBJ1-1; TRBD1 might be the D (5 bases). Germline V gene data show CDR1 as SGHRS and CDR2 as YFSETQ. CDR3 length: 13 residues. In DNA form, the CDR3 reads TGCGCCAGCAGCTTCGACAGTAGCACTCAAGCTTTCTTT. Translating it yields CASSFDSSTQAFF.

A note on this clonotype: At one boundary the junction diverges from the germline segment, which might be a read error. The CDR3 DNA sequence: TGTGCCAGCAGCCCCGCGACAGCCGATAATTCGCCCCTCTTC. Amino acid sequence: CASSPATADNSPLF. This chain uses TRBV7-2 with TRBJ2-1, with a weak D call TRBD1 (5 bases). Germline V gives CDR1 SGHTA, CDR2 FQGNSA. This CDR3 has 14 residues.

Worth noting for this clonotype: Mismatch with germline at one junction end may stem from a read error. The chain has TRBV7-9 and TRBJ1-1; unclear D gene. CDR1 SEHNR and CDR2 FQNEAQ come from the germline V gene (reference sequence). This CDR3 region has 13 residues. The CDR3 is CASSLEPSTAESF. The CDR3 DNA reads TGTGCTAGCAGCTTAGAACCGAGTACCGCAGAATCCTTT.

For the CDR3, the DNA is TGTGCCAGCAGCTTGGACCTTGGCAGCTTTCAGTACTTC. Protein product: CASSLDLGSFQYF. The rearrangement links TRBV5-7 to TRBJ2-7, with no clear D. TRBV5-7 is an ORF, with its function uncertain. Trimming cost V 0 bases and J 10 bases, with 14 bases left between them. This CDR3 is built from 13 residues.

Turning to this clonotype: One end of the junction varies from germline; a read error may be responsible. The gene calls are TRBV19 and TRBJ1-2; no reliable D call. The length of the CDR3 is 15 residues. Germline CDR1 is LNHDA and CDR2 is SQIVND (reference sequence). CDR3 sequence: CASSVGLLGGYGFAF. The CDR3 DNA reads TGTGCCAGTAGTGTAGGGCTGTTAGGTGGCTATGGCTTCGCCTTC.

The V and J genes are TRBV9 and TRBJ1-2; 8 positions match TRBD1. Germline CDR1 is SGDLS and CDR2 is YYNGEE. The J segment lost 0 bases and the V segment lost 3 bases, leaving 10 bases of the junction unmatched. The CDR3 has 17 residues. This CDR3 is CASSAWTGNFANYGYTF. The CDR3 coding sequence is TGTGCCAGCAGCGCGTGGACAGGGAATTTCGCTAACTATGGCTACACCTTC.

The V and J genes are TRBV29-1 and TRBJ2-7; D possibly corresponds to TRBD1 (6 bases). CDR3 length: 14 residues. CDR1 is SQVTM and CDR2 is ANQGSEA in the germline V gene. Between the trimmed V and J ends, which lost 5 bases and 4 bases, there was a span of 18 bases. Here the CDR3 reads CSVKPTGTGYEQYF. The CDR3 DNA follows: TGCAGCGTTAAGCCGACAGGCACCGGATACGAGCAGTACTTC.

The V call is TRBV10-3, the J call TRBJ2-3, with 7 bases aligning to TRBD1. Germline V gives CDR1 ENHRY, CDR2 SYGVKD. The V and J ends lost 3 bases and 2 bases, in that order; junction bases with no gene match: 5. This CDR3 contains 15 residues. CDR3 in amino acids: CAISEKDRYTDTQYF. The CDR3 region has the DNA TGTGCCATCAGTGAAAAGGACAGGTACACAGATACGCAGTATTTT.

V and J are TRBV10-2 and TRBJ1-2, with TRBD1 matching over 8 bases. CDR3 length: 14 amino acids. Trimming cost V 3 bases and J 8 bases; bases outside gene matches: 8. Germline CDR1 WSHSY, CDR2 SAAADI. The CDR3 DNA reads as TGCGCCAGCAGTGATAGGCAGGGGGCGGGCGGCTACACCTTC. It codes for CASSDRQGAGGYTF.

Note on this clonotype: Likely a read error: the CDR3 ends without its conserved phenylalanine or tryptophan. It is unclear where the CDR3 begins or ends on the DNA, so no DNA is shown, and the CDR3 is as TCRdb lists it. The chain joins TRBV2 to TRBJ1-1; the D segment call TRBD1 is taken from the table without a DNA check. In germline, CDR1 is SNHLY, CDR2 FYNNEI. 13 amino acids form the CDR3, both terminal residues included. The CDR3 spells CASSVGAGTDNVL.

The chain links TRBV20-1 to TRBJ2-1; TRBD2 matches at 10 bases. Germline CDR1 and CDR2: DFQATT and SNEGSKA (reference sequence). Germline trimming cut 3 bases from V and 7 bases from J; bases unmatched to any gene: 9. CDR3 size: 15 residues. CDR3 protein: CSASASGGAFNEQFF. Written as DNA, the CDR3 is TGCAGTGCTAGCGCCAGCGGGGGGGCTTTTAATGAGCAGTTCTTC.

There are many counts of this clonotype. The genes are TRBV7-2 and TRBJ1-2; tentatively, D is TRBD1 (5 bases). The ends were cut back, 1 base at V and 8 bases at J, with 17 bases in the middle. The CDR3 consists of 15 residues. Germline V gives CDR1 SGHTA, CDR2 FQGNSA. The CDR3 sequence is CASSLETAQRQGYTF. The CDR3 nucleotides are TGTGCCAGCAGCTTAGAGACAGCCCAAAGGCAGGGCTACACCTTC. Based on the CDR3 plus reference TRBV7-2 and TRBJ1-2, the full variable domain is GAGVSQSPSNKVTEKGKDVELRCDPISGHTALYWYRQSLGQGLEFLIYFQGNSAPDKSGLPSDRFSAERTGGSVSTLTIQRTQQEDSAVYLCASSLETAQRQGYTFGSGTRLTVV.

The DNA of the CDR3 is TGTGCCAGCAGCTGGCGGTGGGCGCAGTATTTT. Protein sequence: CASSWRWAQYF. The chain combines TRBV7-9 with TRBJ2-3; D gene ambiguous. This CDR3 comprises 11 residues. Germline V lookup: CDR1 SEHNR, CDR2 FQNEAQ (reference sequence). V was clipped by 4 bases and J by 10 bases, with 9 bases between them.

This chain connects TRBV24-1 to TRBJ2-7; D not certain. This CDR3 has 14 amino acids. V was trimmed by 11 bases and J by 1 base, leaving 17 bases between them. Germline lookup yields CDR1 KGHDR and CDR2 SFDVKD. The CDR3 DNA reads TGTGCCAGCAGCCCGGCGCAGTCTTCCTACGAGCAGTACTTC. Protein product: CASSPAQSSYEQYF.

The chain couples TRBV5-1 to TRBJ2-7; 13 bases match TRBD2. The germline V gene has CDR1 SGHRS and CDR2 YFSETQ. The ends lost 3 bases at V and 6 bases at J; junction bases unmatched: 6. CDR3 length equals 15 residues. CDR3 loop: CASSWGTSGTREQYF. The CDR3 DNA follows: TGCGCCAGCAGCTGGGGGACTAGCGGGACACGCGAGCAGTACTTC.

The gene calls are TRBV5-4 and TRBJ2-1; perhaps D is TRBD1 or TRBD2 (6 bases each). The germline CDR1 and CDR2 sequences are SGHNT and YYREEE (reference sequence). The germline V and J ends were trimmed by 3 bases and 5 bases, with 15 bases remaining between them. The CDR3 consists of 15 residues. CDR3 bases: TGTGCCAGCAGCTCGACGGGGGCGGAAAACAATGAGCAGTTCTTC. This translates into CASSSTGAENNEQFF.

About this clonotype itself: A read error may produce the germline difference seen at one junction end. The chain joins TRBV7-2 to TRBJ2-3; the match to TRBD1 covers 10 bases. The CDR3 has 14 residues. Germline CDR1 is SGHTA and CDR2 is FQGNSA. DNA of the CDR3: TGCGCCAGCACCGCTAGACAGGGGGCGGACACTGAATATTTT. It yields the protein CASTARQGADTEYF.

This clonotype was counted a single time. The genes are TRBV7-2 and TRBJ2-7, with TRBD2 as a possible D gene (6 bases). Germline CDR1 SGHTA, CDR2 FQGNSA. The CDR3 consists of 12 residues. As DNA, the CDR3 is TGTGCCAGCAGCCTGTGGGGGTGCGGGAAGGAAGTC. Amino acids: CASSLWGCGKEV.